This TCR beta chain appears in the sequencing data of a study of T cells in Graves' hyperthyroidism and ophthalmopathy. Patients were aged 18 to 65, had disease duration under 2 months, and had newly diagnosed hyperthyroidism. Extraction of PBMCs used 10 ml of fresh peripheral blood. Study conclusions and caveats: Median prediction lead before ophthalmopathy onset was 6.5 months with the model. Using 13 V-J features, a model discriminated ophthalmopathy from stable hyperthyroidism.

V gave up 6 bases and J gave up 5 bases, with 17 bases separating them. Germline V gives CDR1 LNHDA, CDR2 SQIVND (reference sequence). The CDR3 is 16 amino acids. Authors of the study amplified TCR beta CDR3 regions from RNA transcripts. HTBI primers were used for first-round RT-PCR of the TCR CDR3. One entry per CDR3 protein, called by TCRdb with MiXCR from the multiplex PCR reads. The table includes 550,000 to 650,000 distinct CDR3 sequences, roughly 14% detected once. This clonotype has at least ten counts. Its matching antigen is unknown. The sequencing sample was made of blood. The gene calls are TRBV19 and TRBJ1-6, with D uncertain. The source of this sequence is a woman aged 30 to 39 with Graves' hyperthyroidism that later progressed to Graves' ophthalmopathy. CDR3 nucleotides: TGTGCCAGTAGCCGTGGAGTGTATTTGGATAATTCACCCCTCCACTTT. Amino acids: CASSRGVYLDNSPLHF.